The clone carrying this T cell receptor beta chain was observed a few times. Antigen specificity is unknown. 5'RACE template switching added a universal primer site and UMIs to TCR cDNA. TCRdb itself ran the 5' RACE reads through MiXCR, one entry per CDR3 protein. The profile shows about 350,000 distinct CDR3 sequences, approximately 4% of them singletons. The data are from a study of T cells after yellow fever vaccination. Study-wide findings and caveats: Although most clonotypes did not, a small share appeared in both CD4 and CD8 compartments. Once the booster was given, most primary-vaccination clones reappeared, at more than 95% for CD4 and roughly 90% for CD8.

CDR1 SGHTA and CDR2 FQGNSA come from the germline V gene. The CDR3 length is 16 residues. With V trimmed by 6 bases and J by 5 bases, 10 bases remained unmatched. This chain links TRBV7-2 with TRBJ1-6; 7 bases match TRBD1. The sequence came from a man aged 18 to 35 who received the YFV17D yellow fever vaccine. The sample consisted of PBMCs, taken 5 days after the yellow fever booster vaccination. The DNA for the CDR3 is TGTGCCAGCAGTATACCAAGGGGGCTGGATAATTCACCCCTCCACTTT. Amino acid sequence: CASSIPRGLDNSPLHF. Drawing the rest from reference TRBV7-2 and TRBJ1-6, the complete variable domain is GAGVSQSPSNKVTEKGKDVELRCDPISGHTALYWYRQSLGQGLEFLIYFQGNSAPDKSGLPSDRFSAERTGGSVSTLTIQRTQQEDSAVYLCASSIPRGLDNSPLHFGNGTRLTVT.